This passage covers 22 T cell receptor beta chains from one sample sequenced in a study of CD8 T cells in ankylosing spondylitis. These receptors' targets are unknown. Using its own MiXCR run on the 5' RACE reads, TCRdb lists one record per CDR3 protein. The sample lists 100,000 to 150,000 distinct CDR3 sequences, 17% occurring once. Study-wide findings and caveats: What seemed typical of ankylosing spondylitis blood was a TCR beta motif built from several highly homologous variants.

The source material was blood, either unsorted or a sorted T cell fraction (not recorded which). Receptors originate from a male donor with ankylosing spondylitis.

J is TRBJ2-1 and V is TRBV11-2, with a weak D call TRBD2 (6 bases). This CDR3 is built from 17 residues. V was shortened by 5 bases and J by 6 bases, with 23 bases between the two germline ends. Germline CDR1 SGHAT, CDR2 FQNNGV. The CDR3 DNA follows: TGTGCCAGCAGCCTTACTAGGGACTCCTACCTAGCCAATGAGCAGTTCTTC. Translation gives CASSLTRDSYLANEQFF.

The CDR3 sequence is CAWSDSPGGQGHEQYF. Here the CDR3 DNA reads TGTGCCTGGAGTGACTCCCCCGGGGGACAGGGACACGAGCAGTACTTC. The chain employs TRBV30 and TRBJ2-7; 9 positions agree with TRBD1. CDR3 length: 16 amino acids. V shed 1 base and J 5 bases; nucleotides not matched to a gene: 12. Germline V gene lookup returns CDR1 GTSNPN and CDR2 SVGIG (reference sequence). Full variable domain (rest looked up from reference TRBV30 and TRBJ2-7): SQTIHQWPATLVQPVGSPLSLECTVEGTSNPNLYWYRQAAGRGLQLLFYSVGIGQISSEVPQNLSASRPQDRQFILSSKKLLLSDSGFYLCAWSDSPGGQGHEQYFGPGTRLTVT.

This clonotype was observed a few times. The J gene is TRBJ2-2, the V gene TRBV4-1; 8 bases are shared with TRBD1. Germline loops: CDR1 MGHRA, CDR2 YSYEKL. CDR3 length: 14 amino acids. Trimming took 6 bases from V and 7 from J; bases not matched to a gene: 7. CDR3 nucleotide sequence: TGCGCCAGCAGGCCCGGGACAGGCAACGGGGAGCTGTTTTTT. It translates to CASRPGTGNGELFF.

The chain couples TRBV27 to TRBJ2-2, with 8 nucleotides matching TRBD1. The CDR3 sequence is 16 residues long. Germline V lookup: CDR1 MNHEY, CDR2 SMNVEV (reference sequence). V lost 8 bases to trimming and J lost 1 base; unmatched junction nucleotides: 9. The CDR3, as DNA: TGTGCCAGCGAATTCTCCGGGACAGGGAACACCGGGGAGCTGTTTTTT. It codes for CASEFSGTGNTGELFF.

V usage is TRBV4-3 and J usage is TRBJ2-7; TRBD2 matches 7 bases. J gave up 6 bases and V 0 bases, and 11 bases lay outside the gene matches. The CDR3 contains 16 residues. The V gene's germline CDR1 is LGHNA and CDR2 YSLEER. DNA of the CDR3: TGCGCCAGCAGCCAAGATCTTACGGGACTATTAGGCGAGCAGTACTTC. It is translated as CASSQDLTGLLGEQYF.

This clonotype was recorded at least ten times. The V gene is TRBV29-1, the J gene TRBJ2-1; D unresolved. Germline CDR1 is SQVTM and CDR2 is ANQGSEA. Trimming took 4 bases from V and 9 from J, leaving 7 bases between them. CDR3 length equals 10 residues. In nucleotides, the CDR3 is TGCAGCGTTGTCACGGGTGAGCAGTTCTTC. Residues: CSVVTGEQFF.

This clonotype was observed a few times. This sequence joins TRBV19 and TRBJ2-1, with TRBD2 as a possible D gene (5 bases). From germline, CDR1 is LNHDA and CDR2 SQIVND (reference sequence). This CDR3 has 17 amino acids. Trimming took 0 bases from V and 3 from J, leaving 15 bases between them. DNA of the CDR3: TGTGCCAGTAGTATAGACGCTGGACTTCCCAGCTACAATGAGCAGTTCTTC. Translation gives CASSIDAGLPSYNEQFF.

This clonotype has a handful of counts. The CDR3 region has the DNA TGCGCCAGCAGCTTCCGCAGGGTGCCGAACACTGAAGCTTTCTTT. It translates to CASSFRRVPNTEAFF. The J gene is TRBJ1-1, the V gene TRBV5-1; tentatively, D is TRBD1 (5 bases). This CDR3 contains 15 residues. In germline, CDR1 is SGHRS, CDR2 YFSETQ. The V and J ends lost 2 bases and 1 base respectively, with 12 bases between them.

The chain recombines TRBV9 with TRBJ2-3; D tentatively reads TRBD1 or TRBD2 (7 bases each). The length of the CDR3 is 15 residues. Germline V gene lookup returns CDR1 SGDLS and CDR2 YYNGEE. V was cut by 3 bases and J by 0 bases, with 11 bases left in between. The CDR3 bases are TGTGCCAGCAGCGCAGGGGGGGGGAGCACAGATACGCAGTATTTT. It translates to CASSAGGGSTDTQYF.

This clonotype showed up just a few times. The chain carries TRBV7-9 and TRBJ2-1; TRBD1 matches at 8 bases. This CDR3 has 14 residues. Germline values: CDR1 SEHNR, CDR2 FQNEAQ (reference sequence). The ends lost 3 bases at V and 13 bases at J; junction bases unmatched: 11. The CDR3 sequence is CASSFTAGGLEQFF. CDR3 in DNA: TGTGCCAGCAGCTTCACCGCAGGGGGCTTAGAACAGTTCTTC.

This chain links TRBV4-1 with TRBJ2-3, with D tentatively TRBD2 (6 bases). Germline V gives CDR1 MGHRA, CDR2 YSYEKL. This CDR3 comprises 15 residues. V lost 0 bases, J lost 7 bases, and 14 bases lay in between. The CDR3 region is CASSQDLGRGNTQYF. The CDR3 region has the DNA TGCGCCAGCAGCCAAGATCTAGGACGGGGGAATACGCAGTATTTT.

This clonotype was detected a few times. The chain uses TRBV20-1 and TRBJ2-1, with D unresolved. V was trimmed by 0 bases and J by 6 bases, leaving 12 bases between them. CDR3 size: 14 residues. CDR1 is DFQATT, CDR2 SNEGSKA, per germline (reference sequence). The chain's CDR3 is CSARDIRRLNEQFF. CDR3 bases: TGCAGTGCTAGAGACATCAGGAGACTCAATGAGCAGTTCTTC.

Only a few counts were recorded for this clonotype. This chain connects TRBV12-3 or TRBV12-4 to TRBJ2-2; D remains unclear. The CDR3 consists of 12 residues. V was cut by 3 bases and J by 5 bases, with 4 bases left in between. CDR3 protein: CASSFITGELFF. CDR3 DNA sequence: TGTGCCAGCAGTTTTATTACCGGGGAGCTGTTTTTT.

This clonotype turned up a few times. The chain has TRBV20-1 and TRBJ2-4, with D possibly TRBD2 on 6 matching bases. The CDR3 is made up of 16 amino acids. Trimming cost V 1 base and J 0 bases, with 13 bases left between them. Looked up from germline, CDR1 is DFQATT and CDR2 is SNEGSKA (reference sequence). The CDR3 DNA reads TGCAGTGCTAGAGGGACTACCCCCGTAGCCAAAAACATTCAGTACTTC. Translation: CSARGTTPVAKNIQYF.

CDR3: CSVGGWAEQYF. Written as DNA, the CDR3 is TGCAGCGTCGGGGGGTGGGCCGAGCAGTATTTT. J is TRBJ2-3 and V is TRBV29-1, with 7 bases lining up with TRBD2. The CDR3 runs to 11 residues. CDR1 is SQVTM, CDR2 ANQGSEA, per germline. V lost 6 bases to trimming and J lost 11 bases; unmatched junction nucleotides: 8.

CDR3: CASSAGQAVNTEAFF. In DNA form, the CDR3 reads TGTGCCAGCAGCGCAGGACAGGCCGTGAACACTGAAGCTTTCTTT. The chain carries TRBV7-9 and TRBJ1-1, with 7 nucleotides matching TRBD1. J gave up 0 bases and V 5 bases, and 6 bases lay outside the gene matches. The germline V gene has CDR1 SEHNR and CDR2 FQNEAQ (reference sequence). CDR3 length: 15 amino acids.

The CDR3 region has the DNA TGTGCTAGTGGTTTTGGGGGTACCATCAATGAGCAGTTCTTC. Its protein is CASGFGGTINEQFF. The chain couples TRBV12-5 to TRBJ2-1, with D perhaps matching TRBD1 or TRBD2 (5 bases each). The V end was cut by 3 bases, the J end by 6 bases, with 12 bases between. Germline assignment: CDR1 LGHNT and CDR2 FRNRAP. The CDR3 consists of 14 residues. Supplemented by reference TRBV12-5 and TRBJ2-1, the full variable domain reads DARVTQTPRHKVTEMGQEVTMRCQPILGHNTVFWYRQTMMQGLELLAYFRNRAPLDDSGMPKDRFSAEMPDATLATLKIQPSEPRDSAVYFCASGFGGTINEQFFGPGTRLTVL.

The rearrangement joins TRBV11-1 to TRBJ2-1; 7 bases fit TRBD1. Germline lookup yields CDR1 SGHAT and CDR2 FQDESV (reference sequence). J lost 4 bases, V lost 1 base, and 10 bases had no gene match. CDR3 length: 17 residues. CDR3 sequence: CASSLDDRVGYYNEQFF. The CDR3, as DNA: TGTGCCAGCAGCTTAGACGACAGGGTGGGATATTACAATGAGCAGTTCTTC.

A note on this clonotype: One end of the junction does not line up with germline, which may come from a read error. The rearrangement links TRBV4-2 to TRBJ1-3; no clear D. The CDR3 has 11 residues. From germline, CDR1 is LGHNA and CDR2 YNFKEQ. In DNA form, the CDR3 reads TGTGCCAGCAGGCAAGGAAACACCATATATTTT. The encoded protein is CASRQGNTIYF.

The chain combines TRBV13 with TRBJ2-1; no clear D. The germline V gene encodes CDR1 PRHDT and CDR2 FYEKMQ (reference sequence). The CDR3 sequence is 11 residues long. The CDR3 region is CARTRVHEQFF. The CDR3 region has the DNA TGTGCGAGGACCCGGGTCCATGAGCAGTTCTTC.

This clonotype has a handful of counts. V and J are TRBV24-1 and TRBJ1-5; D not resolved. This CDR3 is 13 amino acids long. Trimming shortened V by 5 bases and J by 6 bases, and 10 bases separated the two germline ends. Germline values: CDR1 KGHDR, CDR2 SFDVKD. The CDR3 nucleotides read TGTGCCACCAGTGGGGTCTGGGGTCAGCCCCAGCATTTT. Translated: CATSGVWGQPQHF.

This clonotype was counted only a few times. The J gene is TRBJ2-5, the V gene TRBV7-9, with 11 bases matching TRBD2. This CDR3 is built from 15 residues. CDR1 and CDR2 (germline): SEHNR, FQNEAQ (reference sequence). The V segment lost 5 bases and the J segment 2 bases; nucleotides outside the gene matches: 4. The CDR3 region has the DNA TGTGCCAGCAGCAAGACTAGCGGGAAACAAGAGACCCAGTACTTC. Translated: CASSKTSGKQETQYF.